A selection of T cell receptor beta chains follows, all from one sample in a study of blood T cells in healthy people across ages. TCRdb re-called the 5' RACE reads with MiXCR, one entry per CDR3 protein. The sample carries some 1.8 million distinct CDR3 sequences, about two fifths recorded once. Sequences were obtained from blood. These receptors were collected from a human donor in good health. CDR3s include the opening cysteine and the closing phenylalanine or tryptophan. Each record gives: clone size, D gene, V gene, J gene, CDR3 protein, CDR3 DNA. D genes are given only for firm matches. Not all rows give a size; the values are once, few, many and, for expanded clones, a class.

>.|TRBD1|TRBV29-1|TRBJ1-1
CSVEVTGVRTEAFF
TGCAGCGTTGAAGTTACAGGGGTTAGGACTGAAGCTTTCTTT
>few|.|TRBV15|TRBJ2-7
CATSRSLTGLSYEQYF
TGTGCCACCAGCAGGAGTTTGACAGGACTCTCCTACGAGCAGTACTTC
>.|.|TRBV10-3|TRBJ2-3
CAISGSTRSVTQYF
TGTGCCATCAGTGGGTCTACCCGGTCGGTTACGCAGTATTTT
>few|TRBD1|TRBV29-1|TRBJ2-7
CSVEDQSRDRGGYEQYF
TGCAGCGTTGAAGATCAATCTAGGGACAGGGGGGGATACGAGCAGTACTTC
>.|.|TRBV11-2|TRBJ2-1
CASSLMGPEAAYEQFF
TGTGCCAGCAGCTTAATGGGCCCGGAGGCAGCGTACGAGCAGTTCTTC
>.|TRBD1|TRBV20-1|TRBJ2-7
CSASGATGDSYEQYF
TGCAGTGCTAGCGGGGCTACAGGGGACTCCTACGAGCAGTACTTC
>few|.|TRBV4-3|TRBJ1-2
CASSQGHRDQLYGYTF
TGCGCCAGCAGCCAAGGCCACAGGGATCAGCTTTATGGCTACACCTTC
>.|TRBD1|TRBV6-6|TRBJ1-5
CASRYGQGNNQPQHF
TGTGCCAGCAGATATGGACAGGGGAACAATCAGCCCCAGCATTTT
>few|.|TRBV12-3/TRBV12-4|TRBJ1-1
CASSIGVEAFF
TGTGCCAGCAGTATTGGGGTGGAAGCTTTCTTT
>few|TRBD2|TRBV7-2|TRBJ2-5
CASSLMGGEETQYF
TGTGCCAGCAGCTTAATGGGAGGGGAAGAGACCCAGTACTTC
>.|.|TRBV7-2|TRBJ2-5
CASSSPLGVGQYF
TGTGCCAGCAGCTCCCCCCTCGGGGTAGGCCAGTACTTC
>.|TRBD2|TRBV19|TRBJ2-3
CATRGLATDTQYF
TGTGCCACTAGGGGACTAGCGACAGATACGCAGTATTTT
>few|.|TRBV29-1|TRBJ1-1
CSVLISVGTEAFF
TGCAGCGTTTTAATATCGGTGGGCACTGAAGCTTTCTTT
>.|.|TRBV27|TRBJ1-2
CASSSNSAHGYTF
TGTGCCAGCAGTTCGAACTCCGCTCATGGCTACACCTTC
>.|TRBD1|TRBV7-2|TRBJ2-7
CASSSRLDRVTYEQYF
TGTGCCAGCAGCTCTCGACTGGACAGGGTTACGTACGAGCAGTACTTC